These 14 T cell receptor beta chains were all obtained from the same sample, sequenced in a study of OX40 agonist ivuxolimab in advanced cancers. Data came from immunoSEQ multiplex PCR; TCRdb stores just in-frame clones and leaves some out. The sample lists tens of thousands of clones, about 81% seen once, with about 5% in the top ten. The material sequenced was CD4+ or CD8+ T cells sorted from blood, taken in a trial of the OX40 agonist ivuxolimab. Receptors were obtained from an adult with an advanced solid tumor such as melanoma, head and neck, liver or kidney cancer.

The rearrangement links TRBV7-9 to TRBJ2-2; tentative D call: TRBD1 (6 bases). Germline CDR1 and CDR2: SEHNR and FQNEAQ (reference sequence). The CDR3 has 15 residues. V was shortened by 1 base and J by 4 bases, with 10 bases between the two germline ends. The CDR3 coding sequence is TGTGCCAGCAGCTTAGTGGGGGCAATCACCGGGGAGCTGTTTTTT. This encodes CASSLVGAITGELFF.

The chain employs TRBV6-1 and TRBJ1-3; no clear D. Trimming shortened V by 6 bases and J by 0 bases, and 9 bases separated the two germline ends. Looked up from germline, CDR1 is MNHNS and CDR2 is SASEGT. CDR3 length equals 14 residues. The CDR3 loop reads CASSLEDSGNTIYF. The CDR3, as DNA: TGTGCCAGCAGCCTCGAAGACTCTGGAAACACCATATATTTT.

The chain employs TRBV7-2 and TRBJ2-7, with 8 bases lining up with TRBD1. Looked up from germline, CDR1 is SGHTA and CDR2 is FQGNSA. V lost 5 bases to trimming and J lost 0 bases; unmatched junction nucleotides: 9. The CDR3 has 16 amino acids. CDR3 protein: CASSQDPDRASYEQYF. The CDR3 DNA sequence: TGTGCCAGCAGCCAAGACCCGGACAGGGCCTCCTACGAGCAGTACTTC.

This clone was found a few times. The rearrangement joins TRBV2 to TRBJ1-2; D not resolved. Trimming left V 1 base short and J 7 bases short, with 10 bases between. The CDR3 runs 13 residues. Germline CDR1 SNHLY, CDR2 FYNNEI. The CDR3 here is CASSEEKYSGYTF. CDR3 coding DNA: TGTGCCAGCAGTGAAGAAAAGTACTCTGGCTACACCTTC.

This chain joins TRBV9 and TRBJ1-4, with 7 nucleotides matching TRBD1. V was clipped by 2 bases and J by 4 bases; unmatched bases: 5. This CDR3 is built from 15 residues. Germline V gene data show CDR1 as SGDLS and CDR2 as YYNGEE. CDR3 amino acids: CASSVWTGLNEKLFF. The DNA for the CDR3 is TGTGCCAGCAGCGTTTGGACAGGACTTAATGAAAAACTGTTTTTT.

This sequence joins TRBV5-4 and TRBJ1-2; 10 bases fit TRBD1. CDR3 size: 15 residues. Germline V gene data show CDR1 as SGHNT and CDR2 as YYREEE (reference sequence). J lost 4 bases, V lost 4 bases, and 7 bases had no gene match. The DNA of the CDR3 is TGTGCCAGCAGCCCGGGACAGGGGTCCGGCTATGGCTACACCTTC. Its translation: CASSPGQGSGYGYTF. The full variable domain, rest sourced from reference TRBV5-4 and TRBJ1-2, is ETGVTQSPTHLIKTRGQQVTLRCSSQSGHNTVSWYQQALGQGPQFIFQYYREEENGRGNFPPRFSGLQFPNYSSELNVNALELDDSALYLCASSPGQGSGYGYTFGSGTRLTVV.

The chain joins TRBV11-3 to TRBJ2-7; tentatively, D is TRBD2 (5 bases). V was pared by 5 bases and J by 6 bases, with 11 bases between. Germline V CDR1 and CDR2: SGHNT, YENEEA. This CDR3 comprises 12 residues. CDR3 loop: CASSLGVAEQYF. As DNA, the CDR3 is TGTGCCAGCAGCCTCGGGGTAGCCGAGCAGTACTTC.

A single count supports this clone. The rearrangement uses TRBV5-1 and TRBJ1-3; perhaps TRBD1 as D (6 bases). The CDR3 runs 15 residues. Germline CDR1 and CDR2: SGHRS and YFSETQ. V lost 4 bases and J 0 bases, leaving 11 bases between the germline ends. The CDR3 region is CASSPDRTSGNTIYF. CDR3 nucleotide sequence: TGCGCCAGCAGCCCTGACAGGACCTCTGGAAACACCATATATTTT.

This clone was recorded once. This chain joins TRBV6-5 and TRBJ1-2; TRBD1 matches at 8 bases. Germline values: CDR1 MNHEY, CDR2 SVGAGI. V shed 6 bases and J 8 bases; nucleotides not matched to a gene: 11. The CDR3 runs 14 residues. The CDR3 DNA reads TGTGCCAGCAGCCAACTCGGGACAGGCAGGGGCTACACCTTC. This encodes CASSQLGTGRGYTF.

V usage is TRBV7-2 and J usage is TRBJ1-1; 9 positions match TRBD1. This CDR3 spans 13 amino acids. V lost 2 bases, J lost 10 bases, and 5 bases stayed unmatched. In germline, CDR1 is SGHTA, CDR2 FQGNSA. The chain's CDR3 is CASSLNRGQRAFF. The CDR3 nucleotides are TGTGCCAGCAGCTTAAACAGGGGGCAGAGAGCTTTCTTT.

V and J are TRBV2 and TRBJ1-5; D is perhaps TRBD1 (6 bases). V lost 1 base and J 8 bases, leaving 15 bases between the germline ends. CDR3 length: 15 amino acids. Looked up from germline, CDR1 is SNHLY and CDR2 is FYNNEI. CDR3 nucleotide sequence: TGTGCCAGCAGTGAAGGGTTAGGGGGGATAAAGCCCCAGCATTTT. This gives the protein CASSEGLGGIKPQHF.

Only a few counts were recorded for this clone. This chain links TRBV7-2 with TRBJ2-3; a possible D gene is TRBD1 (6 bases). The V gene's germline CDR1 is SGHTA and CDR2 FQGNSA. Trimming stripped 0 bases from V and 4 bases from J, with 8 bases between. The length of the CDR3 is 14 residues. CDR3 DNA: TGTGCCAGCAGCTTAGCCTACAGGGCAGATACGCAGTATTTT. Translated, it gives CASSLAYRADTQYF.

This chain connects TRBV18 to TRBJ2-1; TRBD2 might be the D (5 bases). Per the germline V gene, CDR1 is KGHSH and CDR2 is LQKENI. This CDR3 is built from 11 residues. Trimming pared 8 bases from V and 8 bases from J, leaving 10 bases between. Here the CDR3 reads CASEGIDEQFF. CDR3 sequence (DNA): TGTGCCAGCGAGGGAATTGATGAGCAGTTCTTC.

The genes are TRBV9 and TRBJ1-4, with D possibly being TRBD1 (5 bases). The CDR3 covers 15 residues. Trimming cost V 5 bases and J 0 bases, with 11 bases left between them. CDR1 is SGDLS, CDR2 YYNGEE, per germline. CDR3: CASSSQGSTNEKLFF. Here the CDR3 DNA reads TGTGCCAGCAGTTCCCAGGGATCAACTAATGAAAAACTGTTTTTT.